This passage covers 29 T cell receptor beta chains from one sample sequenced in a study of long-term antiretroviral therapy in people with HIV. Run at survey level, the immunoSEQ assay was version v3.0. Some clones are missing from TCRdb's copy, which holds only in-frame ones; the method was immunoSEQ multiplex PCR. The sample holds approximately 26,000 clones; about four fifths are singletons and the top ten take around 6%. This specimen was unsorted PBMCs, taken 0.4 years after starting antiretroviral therapy. These receptors were taken from a man in his late teens or twenties with HIV.

The chain is built from TRBV5-1 and TRBJ2-7; possible D gene TRBD1, 7 bases. V was shortened by 1 base and J by 7 bases, with 12 bases between the two germline ends. Germline assignment: CDR1 SGHRS and CDR2 YFSETQ. CDR3 length: 13 amino acids. Here the CDR3 DNA reads TGCGCCAGCAGCTTGACAGGGGCGGGGGAGCAGTACTTC. Translation gives CASSLTGAGEQYF.

This clone appeared a single time. This chain uses TRBV7-9 with TRBJ2-1; D ambiguous. This CDR3 has 15 residues. Germline V gene lookup returns CDR1 SEHNR and CDR2 FQNEAQ (reference sequence). With 1 base removed from V and 3 bases from J, the gap between germline ends came to 10 bases. In DNA form, the CDR3 reads TGTGCCAGCAGCTTAGAGGCGACCCTCTACAATGAGCAGTTCTTC. Protein sequence: CASSLEATLYNEQFF. Full variable domain (missing parts from reference TRBV7-9 and TRBJ2-1): DTGVSQNPRHKITKRGQNVTFRCDPISEHNRLYWYRQTLGQGPEFLTYFQNEAQLEKSRLLSDRFSAERPKGSFSTLEIQRTEQGDSAMYLCASSLEATLYNEQFFGPGTRLTVL.

This chain connects TRBV20-1 to TRBJ1-1; D is unresolved. With 8 bases removed from V and 3 bases from J, the gap between germline ends came to 10 bases. The CDR3 length is 11 residues. From germline, CDR1 is DFQATT and CDR2 SNEGSKA (reference sequence). This CDR3 is CSTEYDTEAFF. The CDR3 DNA sequence: TGCAGTACCGAGTACGACACTGAAGCTTTCTTT.

This chain links TRBV9 with TRBJ2-7; D may match TRBD1 or TRBD2 (5 bases each). Trimming stripped 4 bases from V and 9 bases from J, with 20 bases between. CDR3 size: 14 residues. CDR1 SGDLS and CDR2 YYNGEE come from the germline V gene. The CDR3 coding sequence is TGTGCCAGCAGCCCCTACCAAAGGGGTGGAGGGCAGTACTTC. Its protein is CASSPYQRGGGQYF.

V is TRBV5-6 and J is TRBJ1-1, with 8 positions matching TRBD1. Unmatched junction bases numbered 6, after V lost 4 bases and J lost 7 bases. The germline V gene has CDR1 SGHDT and CDR2 YYEEEE. The CDR3 extends over 13 amino acids. The CDR3 DNA sequence: TGTGCCAGCAGCAAACCCGACAGGGGTGAAGCTTTCTTT. Translated, it gives CASSKPDRGEAFF.

V is TRBV27 and J is TRBJ1-5, with 7 bases lining up with TRBD1. With V trimmed by 6 bases and J by 3 bases, 5 bases remained unmatched. In germline, CDR1 is MNHEY, CDR2 SMNVEV (reference sequence). The CDR3 extends over 14 amino acids. CDR3 region: CASRPGTVNQPQHF. DNA for the CDR3: TGTGCCAGCAGACCCGGGACAGTCAATCAGCCCCAGCATTTT.

The chain recombines TRBV10-1 with TRBJ1-6; D might be TRBD1 (6 bases). The CDR3 covers 13 residues. V was cut by 6 bases and J by 6 bases, with 9 bases left in between. Per the germline V gene, CDR1 is WNHNN and CDR2 is SYGVQD (reference sequence). This chain's CDR3 is CASRQGPNSPLHF. Written as DNA, the CDR3 is TGCGCCAGCAGGCAGGGGCCTAATTCACCCCTCCACTTT.

V gene TRBV19 combines with J gene TRBJ2-3, with D perhaps TRBD2 (6 bases). Trimming shortened V by 3 bases and J by 3 bases, and 13 bases separated the two germline ends. CDR3 length equals 15 residues. Germline V gives CDR1 LNHDA, CDR2 SQIVND (reference sequence). CDR3 in amino acids: CASSIVRGGTDTQYF. The CDR3 DNA reads TGTGCCAGTAGTATCGTAAGGGGAGGAACAGATACGCAGTATTTT.

The gene calls are TRBV7-6 and TRBJ2-1; 11 bases map to TRBD2. V was clipped by 5 bases and J by 5 bases; unmatched bases: 5. The CDR3 runs 15 residues. Germline V CDR1 and CDR2: SGHVS, FNYEAQ. The CDR3 here is CASSGLAGGDNEQFF. The CDR3 DNA sequence: TGTGCCAGCAGCGGCCTAGCGGGGGGTGACAATGAGCAGTTCTTC. The entire variable domain, with the rest obtained from reference TRBV7-6 and TRBJ2-1, is as follows: GAGVSQSPRYKVTKRGQDVALRCDPISGHVSLYWYRQALGQGPEFLTYFNYEAQQDKSGLPNDRFSAERPEGSISTLTIQRTEQRDSAMYRCASSGLAGGDNEQFFGPGTRLTVL.

CDR3 DNA: TGTGCCAGCAGTTTCGAGGGGGCTTCGAGCTATGGCTACACCTTC. It is translated as CASSFEGASSYGYTF. The V call is TRBV27, the J call TRBJ1-2, with TRBD1 matching 7 bases. Germline V gives CDR1 MNHEY, CDR2 SMNVEV (reference sequence). The CDR3 totals 15 residues. Trimming cost V 3 bases and J 4 bases; bases outside gene matches: 8.

DNA of the CDR3: TGTGCCAGCAGGGGGGACGGGACAGGGGAATACAATGAGCAGTTCTTC. It yields the protein CASRGDGTGEYNEQFF. The V gene is TRBV11-1, the J gene TRBJ2-1, with TRBD1 identical over 10 bases. The CDR3 consists of 16 residues. CDR1 and CDR2 (germline): SGHAT, FQDESV (reference sequence). V shed 6 bases and J 4 bases; nucleotides not matched to a gene: 9. The complete variable domain, with remaining parts taken from reference TRBV11-1 and TRBJ2-1, reads EAEVAQSPRYKITEKSQAVAFWCDPISGHATLYWYRQILGQGPELLVQFQDESVVDDSQLPKDRFSAERLKGVDSTLKIQPAELGDSAMYLCASRGDGTGEYNEQFFGPGTRLTVL.

V usage is TRBV2 and J usage is TRBJ2-7, with 9 bases fitting TRBD1. Germline V gene sequence: CDR1 SNHLY, CDR2 FYNNEI. The CDR3 consists of 16 residues. The V and J ends lost 6 bases and 0 bases, in that order; junction bases with no gene match: 9. The CDR3 bases are TGTGCCAGCAGCGGAACCGGGACAGGGAGCTCCTACGAGCAGTACTTC. Its translation is CASSGTGTGSSYEQYF.

CDR3 DNA sequence: TGCGCCAGCAGTGCCCGGCGTTCACGCAATTCCTACGAGCAGTACTTC. The encoded protein is CASSARRSRNSYEQYF. The chain recombines TRBV10-2 with TRBJ2-7; D remains unclear. CDR1 and CDR2 (germline): WSHSY, SAAADI. V lost 4 bases, J lost 1 base, and 17 bases lay in between. This CDR3 contains 16 residues.

Regarding this clone: The CDR3 does not close with the conserved phenylalanine or tryptophan, likely indicating a read error. The DNA is omitted, as the CDR3 cannot be located on it reliably, and the CDR3 follows TCRdb's listing. The CDR3 sequence is CASSDPGQVTI. The genes are TRBV9 and TRBJ2-4; TRBD1 was called by the table and not checked on the DNA. The CDR3 has 11 amino acids, counting both end residues. Per the germline V gene, CDR1 is SGDLS and CDR2 is YYNGEE.

The chain joins TRBV27 to TRBJ1-5, with 8 nucleotides matching TRBD1. This CDR3 spans 14 amino acids. Germline CDR1 MNHEY, CDR2 SMNVEV (reference sequence). Trimming took 5 bases from V and 6 from J; bases not matched to a gene: 6. For the CDR3, the DNA is TGTGCCAGCAGTCCCGGACAGGGTGGTCAGCCCCAGCATTTT. It translates to CASSPGQGGQPQHF.

The CDR3 reads CASSPSGGATNEKLFF. In DNA form, the CDR3 reads TGTGCCAGCAGCCCCTCTGGGGGTGCAACTAATGAAAAACTGTTTTTT. The rearrangement uses TRBV7-9 and TRBJ1-4, with D tentatively TRBD1 (5 bases). The germline V gene has CDR1 SEHNR and CDR2 FQNEAQ (reference sequence). With 5 bases removed from V and 0 bases from J, the gap between germline ends came to 13 bases. The CDR3 extends over 16 amino acids.

The chain joins TRBV7-3 to TRBJ1-1; a possible D gene is TRBD1 (5 bases). In germline, CDR1 is SGHTA, CDR2 FQGTGA. Trimming took off 5 bases at V and 4 bases at J, with 11 bases between the two ends. The CDR3 is 13 amino acids. The CDR3 DNA is TGTGCCAGCAGCCCAGGAGGGACCACTGAAGCTTTCTTT. This codes for CASSPGGTTEAFF.

The chain joins TRBV5-1 to TRBJ2-7; 11 bases align to TRBD1. The CDR3 contains 14 residues. The germline CDR1 and CDR2 sequences are SGHRS and YFSETQ. V was clipped by 5 bases and J by 2 bases; unmatched bases: 3. This CDR3 is CASSWTGGPYEQYF. For the CDR3, the DNA is TGCGCCAGCAGTTGGACAGGGGGCCCCTACGAGCAGTACTTC.

The V call is TRBV7-2, the J call TRBJ1-2; 7 positions agree with TRBD1. With 4 bases clipped from V and 8 bases from J, the junction kept 10 bases outside the gene matches. There are 14 residues in the CDR3. Germline CDR1 and CDR2: SGHTA and FQGNSA. In nucleotides, the CDR3 is TGTGCCAGCAGCTCAAGACAGGGCGGGTGGGGCTACACCTTC. Its translation is CASSSRQGGWGYTF.

The rearrangement links TRBV5-1 to TRBJ2-7, with no clear D. The germline V and J ends were trimmed by 5 bases and 0 bases, with 12 bases remaining between them. CDR3 length equals 14 residues. CDR1 is SGHRS and CDR2 is YFSETQ in the germline V gene. CDR3 coding DNA: TGCGCCAGCAGTACACTCCCGAGCTCCTACGAGCAGTACTTC. It yields the protein CASSTLPSSYEQYF.

The chain employs TRBV5-6 and TRBJ2-1, with D perhaps TRBD2 (7 bases). V was pared by 4 bases and J by 5 bases, with 19 bases between. The CDR3 is 16 residues long. CDR1 and CDR2 (germline): SGHDT, YYEEEE. CDR3 sequence (DNA): TGTGCCAGCAGCCCCCTGGGGGGGGGGCCTAACAATGAGCAGTTCTTC. Protein sequence: CASSPLGGGPNNEQFF.

This chain uses TRBV4-3 with TRBJ1-1, with D maybe TRBD1 (6 bases). This CDR3 comprises 13 residues. Germline lookup yields CDR1 LGHNA and CDR2 YSLEER. V was cut by 0 bases and J by 11 bases, with 13 bases left in between. CDR3 region: CASSQDLKGDAFF. DNA for the CDR3: TGCGCCAGCAGCCAAGATCTTAAGGGGGATGCTTTCTTT.

This chain links TRBV6-1 with TRBJ1-2, with 9 positions matching TRBD1. The ends lost 5 bases at V and 6 bases at J; junction bases unmatched: 10. The CDR3 length is 15 residues. CDR1 is MNHNS and CDR2 is SASEGT in the germline V gene. CDR3 nucleotides: TGTGCCAGCAGTTTCCGGGACAGGGCTTACCATGGCTACACCTTC. This sequence encodes CASSFRDRAYHGYTF.

The chain uses TRBV2 and TRBJ1-2; D might be TRBD1 (5 bases). V was clipped by 3 bases and J by 4 bases, with 9 bases between them. The V gene's germline CDR1 is SNHLY and CDR2 FYNNEI. The CDR3 extends over 13 amino acids. CDR3 nucleotide sequence: TGTGCCAGCAGTGATGGGACGGCCTATGGCTACACCTTC. Protein: CASSDGTAYGYTF.

The chain uses TRBV9 and TRBJ1-2; D is unclear. Per germline, CDR1 SGDLS and CDR2 YYNGEE. This CDR3 comprises 16 residues. V gave up 3 bases and J gave up 0 bases, with 15 bases separating them. In DNA, the CDR3 is TGTGCCAGCAGCGCCCCCGAGACCCGGGCTAACTATGGCTACACCTTC. As protein: CASSAPETRANYGYTF.

The V and J genes are TRBV10-3 and TRBJ2-3, with D unclear. The CDR3 is made up of 17 amino acids. The germline CDR1 and CDR2 sequences are ENHRY and SYGVKD. Between the trimmed V and J ends, which lost 0 bases and 0 bases, there was a span of 13 bases. CDR3 DNA: TGTGCCATCAGTGAGTCTCGTCCATTCCTTAGCACAGATACGCAGTATTTT. Its protein product is CAISESRPFLSTDTQYF.

The chain uses TRBV7-2 and TRBJ2-5; maybe TRBD1 (5 bases). This CDR3 contains 13 residues. Trimming stripped 7 bases from V and 3 bases from J, with 12 bases between. Germline V lookup: CDR1 SGHTA, CDR2 FQGNSA. The CDR3: CASTLDRKETQYF. The CDR3 bases are TGTGCCAGCACCCTTGACAGAAAAGAGACCCAGTACTTC.

The chain uses TRBV5-6 and TRBJ2-5; possible D gene TRBD1, 7 bases. Germline values: CDR1 SGHDT, CDR2 YYEEEE. This CDR3 is 15 amino acids long. Trimming removed 4 bases from V and 5 bases from J, with 18 bases in between. CDR3 bases: TGTGCCAGCAGCCTGGGGGCAGGGGGGCTGGAGACCCAGTACTTC. As protein: CASSLGAGGLETQYF.

This chain uses TRBV27 with TRBJ2-4; TRBD2 aligns across 11 bases. Germline V gives CDR1 MNHEY, CDR2 SMNVEV (reference sequence). The CDR3 spans 15 residues. J lost 4 bases, V lost 5 bases, and 4 bases had no gene match. For the CDR3, the DNA is TGTGCCAGCAGTCTTAGCGGGGGGGCGAAAAACATTCAGTACTTC. Amino acid sequence: CASSLSGGAKNIQYF.